A single sample is the source of the 2 T cell receptor beta chains below, sequenced in a study of cytomegalovirus exposure and HLA in healthy donors. Amplification used 60 Vbeta primers and 13 Jbeta primers. Using immunoSEQ multiplex PCR, the repertoire was profiled, and TCRdb retains in-frame clones only, with some absent. Of fewer than 110,000 clones detected, over 70% appear once; the ten largest clones hold about 10%. Sequenced material: PBMCs. Receptor source: a man aged 50 or older in good health and CMV-seronegative.

This clone appeared once. The genes are TRBV7-8 and TRBJ1-2; D is ambiguous. V dropped 2 bases and J dropped 4 bases, with 8 bases sitting between them. The CDR3 extends over 13 amino acids. The germline V gene has CDR1 SGHVS and CDR2 FQNEAQ. CDR3: CASSLPQSYGYTF. CDR3 coding DNA: TGTGCCAGCAGCTTACCACAGAGCTATGGCTACACCTTC. Drawing the rest from reference TRBV7-8 and TRBJ1-2, the complete variable domain is GAGVSQSPRYKVAKRGQDVALRCDPISGHVSLFWYQQALGQGPEFLTYFQNEAQLDKSGLPSDRFFAERPEGSVSTLKIQRTQQEDSAVYLCASSLPQSYGYTFGSGTRLTVV.

The genes are TRBV27 and TRBJ1-3, with 8 bases lining up with TRBD1. V was pared by 4 bases and J by 1 base, with 21 bases of the junction left unmatched. Germline V CDR1 and CDR2: MNHEY, SMNVEV (reference sequence). The CDR3 runs to 21 residues. Here the CDR3 DNA reads TGTGCCAGCAGTTCTTTCGCCCAGGACAGGGAGGGATCGGGTTCTGGAAACACCATATATTTT. Translation: CASSSFAQDREGSGSGNTIYF.